This TCR beta chain originates from a study of blood T cell repertoires in COVID-19. The overall study: From the United States, Italy and Spain came samples of acute and convalescent COVID-19. PBMCs, B-cell-depleted T cells, or T cells were the source of the cDNA or gDNA that made up the material.

Trimming cost V 5 bases and J 4 bases; bases outside gene matches: 9. CDR3 length equals 15 residues. Germline values: CDR1 SGHTA, CDR2 FQGNSA. Repertoires were generated with immunoSEQ multiplex PCR, while TCRdb's copy carries only in-frame clones and drops some. The sample lists approximately 100,000 clones; roughly 80% were seen once. This TCR came from a woman older than 75 with active or convalescent COVID-19. This chain uses TRBV7-2 with TRBJ2-3, with 7 bases aligning to TRBD1. The sequencing sample was made of peripheral blood. The CDR3 spells CASSEQGTGPDTQYF. CDR3 nucleotide sequence: TGTGCCAGCAGCGAACAGGGGACGGGCCCAGATACGCAGTATTTT.